The following is a T cell receptor (beta chain) sequence with its context. Its matching antigen is unknown. The data were obtained in a study of T cell repertoires and HLA-DP antigens. Study in general: In vitro CD4+ alloreactivity was against HeLa-presented HLA-DP. Pre-culture CD4+ samples used roughly 1,300 ng DNA versus about 0.2 ug for CD137+CD4+ sorts. Donors were two male and one female, aged 18-to-29 to 60-to-69.

CD4+ T cells were isolated untouched, approximately 98% pure. CDR3 size: 15 residues. J was trimmed by 2 bases and V by 4 bases; bases with no gene match: 7. Germline V CDR1 and CDR2: SGHDT, YYEEEE. Data came from immunoSEQ multiplex PCR; TCRdb stores just in-frame clones and leaves some out. The repertoire consists of some 110,000 clones, with around 93% occurring once and the leading ten covering 0.27%. Sequenced sample: CD4+ T cells from PBMCs. This chain uses TRBV5-6 with TRBJ1-1; 8 nucleotides agree with TRBD1. The sequence came from a woman between 18 and 29 years old in good health and CMV-seronegative. In nucleotides, the CDR3 is TGTGCCAGCAGCCCACAAACAGGGGGTAACACTGAAGCTTTCTTT. It yields the protein CASSPQTGGNTEAFF.